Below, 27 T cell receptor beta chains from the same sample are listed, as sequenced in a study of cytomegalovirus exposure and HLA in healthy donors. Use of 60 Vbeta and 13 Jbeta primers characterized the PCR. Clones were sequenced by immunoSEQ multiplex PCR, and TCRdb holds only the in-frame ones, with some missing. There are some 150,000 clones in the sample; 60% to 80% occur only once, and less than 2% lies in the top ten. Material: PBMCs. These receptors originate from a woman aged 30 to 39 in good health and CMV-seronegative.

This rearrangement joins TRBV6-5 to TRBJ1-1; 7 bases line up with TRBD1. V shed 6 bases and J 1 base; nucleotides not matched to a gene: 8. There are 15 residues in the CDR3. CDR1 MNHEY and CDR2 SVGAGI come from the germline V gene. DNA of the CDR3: TGTGCCAGCAGACCCATGAGGGGGCCGAACACTGAAGCTTTCTTT. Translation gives CASRPMRGPNTEAFF.

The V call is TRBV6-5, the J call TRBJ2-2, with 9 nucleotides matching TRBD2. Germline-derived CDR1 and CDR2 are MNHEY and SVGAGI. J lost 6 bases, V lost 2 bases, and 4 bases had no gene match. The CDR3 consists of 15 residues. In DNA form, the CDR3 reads TGTGCCAGCAGTTACACGGGACTAGCCGCCGGGGAGCTGTTTTTT. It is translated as CASSYTGLAAGELFF.

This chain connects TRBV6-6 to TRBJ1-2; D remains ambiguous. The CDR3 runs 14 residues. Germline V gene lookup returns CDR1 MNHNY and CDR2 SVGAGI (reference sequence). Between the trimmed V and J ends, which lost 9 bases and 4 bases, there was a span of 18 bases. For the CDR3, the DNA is TGTGCCAGTTGTCTCCTGGACTCCCGCTATGGCTACACCTTC. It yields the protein CASCLLDSRYGYTF.

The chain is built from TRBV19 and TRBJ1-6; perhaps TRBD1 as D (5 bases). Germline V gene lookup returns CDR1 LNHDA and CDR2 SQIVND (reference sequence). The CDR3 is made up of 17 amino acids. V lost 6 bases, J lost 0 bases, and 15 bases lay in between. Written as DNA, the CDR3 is TGTGCCAGTAGGATCGCACAGGCGAGCTCCTATAATTCACCCCTCCACTTT. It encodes CASRIAQASSYNSPLHF.

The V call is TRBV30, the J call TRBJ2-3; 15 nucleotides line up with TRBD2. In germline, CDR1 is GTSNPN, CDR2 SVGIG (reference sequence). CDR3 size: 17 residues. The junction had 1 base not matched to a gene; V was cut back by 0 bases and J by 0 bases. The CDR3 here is CAWSVGTSGGSTDTQYF. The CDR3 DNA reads TGTGCCTGGAGTGTAGGGACTAGCGGGGGGAGCACAGATACGCAGTATTTT. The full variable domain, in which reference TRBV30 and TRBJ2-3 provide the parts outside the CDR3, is SQTIHQWPATLVQPVGSPLSLECTVEGTSNPNLYWYRQAAGRGLQLLFYSVGIGQISSEVPQNLSASRPQDRQFILSSKKLLLSDSGFYLCAWSVGTSGGSTDTQYFGPGTRLTVL.

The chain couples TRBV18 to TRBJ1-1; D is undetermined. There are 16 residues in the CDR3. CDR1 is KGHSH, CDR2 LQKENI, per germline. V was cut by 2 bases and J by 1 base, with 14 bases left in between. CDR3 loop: CASSPVQFDTNTEAFF. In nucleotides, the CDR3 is TGTGCCAGCTCACCAGTACAATTCGACACGAACACTGAAGCTTTCTTT.

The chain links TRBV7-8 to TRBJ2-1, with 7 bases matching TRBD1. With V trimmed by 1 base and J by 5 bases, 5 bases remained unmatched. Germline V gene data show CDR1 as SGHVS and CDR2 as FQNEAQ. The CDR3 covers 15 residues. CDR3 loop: CASSLVGTANNEQFF. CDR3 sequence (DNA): TGTGCCAGCAGCTTAGTCGGGACAGCTAACAATGAGCAGTTCTTC.

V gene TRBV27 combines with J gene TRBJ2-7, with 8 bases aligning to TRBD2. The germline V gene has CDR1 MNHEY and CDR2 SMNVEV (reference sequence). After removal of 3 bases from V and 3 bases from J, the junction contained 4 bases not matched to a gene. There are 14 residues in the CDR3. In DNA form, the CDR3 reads TGTGCCAGCAGTTTGGCGGGGGGCTACTACGAGCAGTACTTC. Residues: CASSLAGGYYEQYF.

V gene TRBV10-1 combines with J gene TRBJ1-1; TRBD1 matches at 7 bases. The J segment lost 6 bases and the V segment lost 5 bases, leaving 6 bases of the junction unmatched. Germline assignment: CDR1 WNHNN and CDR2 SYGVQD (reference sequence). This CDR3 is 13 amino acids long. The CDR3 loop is CASSKGAIAEAFF. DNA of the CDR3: TGCGCCAGCAGTAAGGGGGCGATAGCTGAAGCTTTCTTT.

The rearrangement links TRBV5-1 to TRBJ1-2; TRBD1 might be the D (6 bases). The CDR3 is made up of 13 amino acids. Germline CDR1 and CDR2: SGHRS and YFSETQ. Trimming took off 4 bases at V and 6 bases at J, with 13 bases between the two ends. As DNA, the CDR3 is TGCGCCAGCAGCGCGACAGGAAGGAATGGCTACACCTTC. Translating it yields CASSATGRNGYTF.

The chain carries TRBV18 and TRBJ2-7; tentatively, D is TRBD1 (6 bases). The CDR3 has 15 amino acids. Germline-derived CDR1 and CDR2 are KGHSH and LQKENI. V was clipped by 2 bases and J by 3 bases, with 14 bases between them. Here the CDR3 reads CASSPGQRRFYEQYF. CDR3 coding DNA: TGTGCCAGCTCACCAGGACAGAGGAGGTTCTACGAGCAGTACTTC.

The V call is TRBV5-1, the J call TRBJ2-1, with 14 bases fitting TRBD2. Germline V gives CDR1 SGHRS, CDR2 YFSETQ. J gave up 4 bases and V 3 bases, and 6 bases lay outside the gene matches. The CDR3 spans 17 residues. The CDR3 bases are TGCGCCAGCAGCTCCCCTAGGACTAGCGGGGGGTACAATGAGCAGTTCTTC. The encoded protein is CASSSPRTSGGYNEQFF. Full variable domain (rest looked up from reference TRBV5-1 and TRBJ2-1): KAGVTQTPRYLIKTRGQQVTLSCSPISGHRSVSWYQQTPGQGLQFLFEYFSETQRNKGNFPGRFSGRQFSNSRSEMNVSTLELGDSALYLCASSSPRTSGGYNEQFFGPGTRLTVL.

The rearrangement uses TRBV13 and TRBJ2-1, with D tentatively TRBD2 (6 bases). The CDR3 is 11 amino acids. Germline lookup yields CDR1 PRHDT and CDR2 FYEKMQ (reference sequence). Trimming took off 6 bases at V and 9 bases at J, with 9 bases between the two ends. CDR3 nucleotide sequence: TGTGCCAGCAGGGGAGGAACTGAGCAGTTCTTC. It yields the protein CASRGGTEQFF.

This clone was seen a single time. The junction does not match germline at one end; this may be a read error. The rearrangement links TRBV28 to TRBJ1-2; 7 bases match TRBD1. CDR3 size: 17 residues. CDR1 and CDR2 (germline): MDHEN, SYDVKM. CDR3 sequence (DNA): TGTGCCAGCAGTTTCTCCTCGGTTGGGCAGGGGGAAGTTTCGGACGCCTTC. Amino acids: CASSFSSVGQGEVSDAF.

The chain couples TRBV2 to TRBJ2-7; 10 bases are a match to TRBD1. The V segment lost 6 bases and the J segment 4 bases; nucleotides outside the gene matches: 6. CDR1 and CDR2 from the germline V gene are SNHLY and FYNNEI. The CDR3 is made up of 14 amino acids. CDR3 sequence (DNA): TGTGCCAGCAGCGCGGACAGGGGGAGGTACGAGCAGTACTTC. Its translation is CASSADRGRYEQYF.

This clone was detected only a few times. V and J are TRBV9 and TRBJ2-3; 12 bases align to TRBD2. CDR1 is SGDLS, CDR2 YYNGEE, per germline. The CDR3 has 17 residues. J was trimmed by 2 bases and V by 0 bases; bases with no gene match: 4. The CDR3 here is CASSVAGLAGITDTQYF. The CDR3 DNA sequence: TGTGCCAGCAGCGTAGCTGGACTAGCGGGGATCACAGATACGCAGTATTTT. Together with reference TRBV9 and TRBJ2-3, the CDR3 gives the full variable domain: DSGVTQTPKHLITATGQRVTLRCSPRSGDLSVYWYQQSLDQGLQFLIQYYNGEERAKGNILERFSAQQFPDLHSELNLSSLELGDSALYFCASSVAGLAGITDTQYFGPGTRLTVL.

Here the CDR3 reads CASSFGQGQQETQYF. CDR3 nucleotides: TGTGCCAGCAGCTTCGGTCAGGGACAGCAAGAGACCCAGTACTTC. The chain is built from TRBV7-9 and TRBJ2-5; 7 nucleotides agree with TRBD1. Trimming took 3 bases from V and 2 from J; bases not matched to a gene: 6. CDR3 length: 15 residues. Looked up from germline, CDR1 is SEHNR and CDR2 is FQNEAQ (reference sequence). Combining the CDR3 with reference TRBV7-9 and TRBJ2-5 gives the whole variable domain DTGVSQNPRHKITKRGQNVTFRCDPISEHNRLYWYRQTLGQGPEFLTYFQNEAQLEKSRLLSDRFSAERPKGSFSTLEIQRTEQGDSAMYLCASSFGQGQQETQYFGPGTRLLVL.

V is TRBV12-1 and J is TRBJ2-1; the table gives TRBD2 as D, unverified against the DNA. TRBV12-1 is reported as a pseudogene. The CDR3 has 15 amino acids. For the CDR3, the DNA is TGTGCCAGCAGCTTTGCTCTAGCGGGGGGAATAGAGCAGTTCTTC. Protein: CASSFALAGGIEQFF.

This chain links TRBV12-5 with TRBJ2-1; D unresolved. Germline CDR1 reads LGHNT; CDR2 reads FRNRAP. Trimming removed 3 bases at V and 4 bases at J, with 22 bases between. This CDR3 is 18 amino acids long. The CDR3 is CASGFLLTDVQSYNEQFF. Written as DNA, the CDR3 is TGTGCTAGTGGTTTCTTACTTACAGATGTCCAATCGTACAATGAGCAGTTCTTC.

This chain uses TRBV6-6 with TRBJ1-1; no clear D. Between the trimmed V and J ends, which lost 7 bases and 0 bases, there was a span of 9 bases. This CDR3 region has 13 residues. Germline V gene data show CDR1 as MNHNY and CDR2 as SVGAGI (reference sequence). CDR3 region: CASKRAMNTEAFF. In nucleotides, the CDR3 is TGTGCCAGCAAGCGGGCAATGAACACTGAAGCTTTCTTT.

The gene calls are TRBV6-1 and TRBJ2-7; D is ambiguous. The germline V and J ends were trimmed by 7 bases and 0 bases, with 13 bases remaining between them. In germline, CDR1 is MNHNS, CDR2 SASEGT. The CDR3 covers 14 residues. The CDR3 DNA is TGTGCCAGCAAAGAGGTTCAACTCTCCTACGAGCAGTACTTC. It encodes CASKEVQLSYEQYF.

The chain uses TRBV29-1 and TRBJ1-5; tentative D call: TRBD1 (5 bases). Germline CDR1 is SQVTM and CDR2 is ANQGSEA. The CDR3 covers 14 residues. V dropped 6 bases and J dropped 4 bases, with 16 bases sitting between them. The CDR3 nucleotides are TGCAGCGTAGGAAGCGCGCAGGGTAATCAGCCCCAGCATTTT. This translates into CSVGSAQGNQPQHF. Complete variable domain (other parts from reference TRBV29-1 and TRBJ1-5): SAVISQKPSRDICQRGTSLTIQCQVDSQVTMMFWYRQQPGQSLTLIATANQGSEATYESGFVIDKFPISRPNLTFSTLTVSNMSPEDSSIYLCSVGSAQGNQPQHFGDGTRLSIL.

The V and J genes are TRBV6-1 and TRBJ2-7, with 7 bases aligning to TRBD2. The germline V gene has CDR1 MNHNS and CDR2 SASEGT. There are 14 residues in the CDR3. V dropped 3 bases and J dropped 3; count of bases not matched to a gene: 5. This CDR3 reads CASSDSSGDYEQYF. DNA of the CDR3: TGTGCCAGCAGTGACTCTAGCGGAGACTACGAGCAGTACTTC.

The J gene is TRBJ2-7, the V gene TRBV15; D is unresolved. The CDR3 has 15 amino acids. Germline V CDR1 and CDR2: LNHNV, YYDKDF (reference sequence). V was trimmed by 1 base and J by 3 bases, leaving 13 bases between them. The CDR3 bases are TGTGCCACCAGCAGAGGAAAGAGCGAGCGCTACGAGCAGTACTTC. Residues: CATSRGKSERYEQYF.

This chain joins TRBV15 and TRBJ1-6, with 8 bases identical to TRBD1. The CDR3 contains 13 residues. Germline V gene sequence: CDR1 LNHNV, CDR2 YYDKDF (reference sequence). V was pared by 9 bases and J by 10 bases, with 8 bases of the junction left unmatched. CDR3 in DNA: TGTGCCACAGGAGACAGGGGTCGATCACCCCTCCACTTT. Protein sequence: CATGDRGRSPLHF.

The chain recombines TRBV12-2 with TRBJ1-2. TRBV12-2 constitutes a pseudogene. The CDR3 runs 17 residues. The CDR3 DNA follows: TGTGCAAGTCGCTTCCGTTGGGGGGGGTTCGCTAACTATGGCTACACCTTC. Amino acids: CASRFRWGGFANYGYTF.

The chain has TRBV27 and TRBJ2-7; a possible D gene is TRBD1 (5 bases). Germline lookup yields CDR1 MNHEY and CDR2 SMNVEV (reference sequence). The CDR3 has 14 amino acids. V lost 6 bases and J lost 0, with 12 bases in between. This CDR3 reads CASRERTGSYEQYF. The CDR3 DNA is TGTGCCAGCAGGGAACGAACAGGCTCCTACGAGCAGTACTTC.